The 10 T cell receptor beta chains in this list originate from one sample, sequenced in a study of blood T cell repertoires in COVID-19 (TCRdb year 2020). The library was produced with the immunoSEQ multiplex PCR assay. The table comes from immuneACCESS by way of TCRdb, which keeps in-frame sequences with V and J called. Part of the clones is missing from these tables; in studies checked, under half for an unresolved V gene and the rest for unknown reasons. The sample table shows 70,000 to 90,000 clones, and 75% to 85% are seen once. The ten most abundant clones make up around 9.6% of the sample. Sequencing used peripheral blood. The receptors come from a man between 50 and 59 years old with COVID-19, enrolled during active disease.

The J gene is TRBJ1-1, the V gene TRBV10-3, with a possible D match to TRBD1 (6 bases). CDR3 length: 14 amino acids. Trimming took 11 bases from V and 5 from J, leaving 21 bases between them. Germline V CDR1 and CDR2: ENHRY, SYGVKD. CDR3 amino acids: CAANTGTSSTEAFF. CDR3 nucleotides: TGTGCCGCCAATACCGGGACATCGAGTACTGAAGCTTTCTTT.

The V call is TRBV6-2 or TRBV6-3, the J call TRBJ2-1; 15 bases fit TRBD2. The CDR3 has 15 residues. J was trimmed by 6 bases and V by 5 bases; bases with no gene match: 2. Germline CDR1 MNHEY, CDR2 SVGEGT. In DNA form, the CDR3 reads TGTGCCAGCAGTCCGGGACTAGCGGGAGGCAATGAGCAGTTCTTC. This gives the protein CASSPGLAGGNEQFF.

The CDR3 loop reads CASSQLAPFTDTQYF. As DNA, the CDR3 is TGTGCCAGCAGTCAACTAGCGCCCTTCACAGATACGCAGTATTTT. This sequence joins TRBV6-5 and TRBJ2-3; 7 bases align to TRBD2. The V and J ends lost 5 bases and 2 bases, in that order; junction bases with no gene match: 7. This CDR3 contains 15 residues. Germline-derived CDR1 and CDR2 are MNHEY and SVGAGI.

This chain uses TRBV15 with TRBJ1-2; D not resolved. V was trimmed by 1 base and J by 8 bases, leaving 14 bases between them. The CDR3 is 14 amino acids. The germline V gene has CDR1 LNHNV and CDR2 YYDKDF (reference sequence). The CDR3 protein is CATSRVRGGSGYTF. The CDR3 DNA reads TGTGCCACCAGCAGAGTAAGAGGAGGGAGCGGCTACACCTTC.

This clone has just one count. V gene TRBV5-1 combines with J gene TRBJ1-2; 8 nucleotides line up with TRBD1. The germline gives CDR1 SGHRS, CDR2 YFSETQ. The CDR3 totals 14 residues. The junction had 10 bases not matched to a gene; V was cut back by 4 bases and J by 8 bases. The CDR3 here is CASSNGTRGPGYTF. The CDR3 DNA reads TGCGCCAGCAGCAACGGGACCAGGGGGCCCGGCTACACCTTC. Complete variable domain (other parts from reference TRBV5-1 and TRBJ1-2): KAGVTQTPRYLIKTRGQQVTLSCSPISGHRSVSWYQQTPGQGLQFLFEYFSETQRNKGNFPGRFSGRQFSNSRSEMNVSTLELGDSALYLCASSNGTRGPGYTFGSGTRLTVV.

V gene TRBV6-6 combines with J gene TRBJ2-7, with TRBD2 as a possible D gene (6 bases). The V gene lost 5 bases and the J gene lost 9 bases, with 17 bases spanning the gap. This CDR3 is 13 amino acids long. CDR1 is MNHNY and CDR2 is SVGAGI in the germline V gene (reference sequence). The CDR3 loop reads CASSIQTAGGQYF. DNA of the CDR3: TGTGCCAGCAGTATCCAGACGGCCGGGGGGCAGTACTTC.

This clone showed up just a few times. The genes are TRBV5-4 and TRBJ2-3; 7 nucleotides line up with TRBD2. The CDR3 is 14 residues long. The germline gives CDR1 SGHNT, CDR2 YYREEE (reference sequence). The trim removed 4 bases at V and 1 base at J, leaving 3 bases unmatched. DNA for the CDR3: TGTGCCAGCAGCACTACTAGCGGCACAGATACGCAGTATTTT. Protein product: CASSTTSGTDTQYF.

V and J are TRBV5-1 and TRBJ2-7; 10 nucleotides agree with TRBD1. The germline CDR1 and CDR2 sequences are SGHRS and YFSETQ. V lost 0 bases, J lost 1 base, and 4 bases stayed unmatched. The CDR3 has 16 residues. CDR3 sequence (DNA): TGCGCCAGCAGCTTGGGAGGGACAGGGGCGTCCTACGAGCAGTACTTC. This encodes CASSLGGTGASYEQYF.

This sequence joins TRBV19 and TRBJ2-3, with 11 bases matching TRBD2. The CDR3 runs 17 residues. Germline CDR1 LNHDA, CDR2 SQIVND (reference sequence). V was pared by 3 bases and J by 0 bases, with 5 bases of the junction left unmatched. CDR3 sequence (DNA): TGTGCCAGTAGTATCCGACTAGCGGGAACTAGCACAGATACGCAGTATTTT. Translated: CASSIRLAGTSTDTQYF.

The J gene is TRBJ2-3, the V gene TRBV19; unclear D gene. CDR1 is LNHDA, CDR2 SQIVND, per germline (reference sequence). V was cut by 3 bases and J by 5 bases, with 9 bases left in between. This CDR3 has 13 residues. CDR3 DNA: TGTGCCAGTAGTATTGTTGAGAGAGATACGCAGTATTTT. Its protein is CASSIVERDTQYF.